The 4 T cell receptor beta chains below were found in one sample sequenced in a study of blood T cell repertoires in COVID-19. The repertoire was sequenced with immunoSEQ multiplex PCR; TCRdb's copy has only in-frame clones and lacks some. Here the sample spans 170,000 or so clones, 85% to 90% being singletons. The source material was peripheral blood. These receptors all come from a man in his 60s with COVID-19, enrolled during active disease.

The chain is built from TRBV7-8 and TRBJ1-1; possibly TRBD1 for D (6 bases). The CDR3 is 17 residues long. V lost 2 bases to trimming and J lost 5 bases, with 21 bases between them. From germline, CDR1 is SGHVS and CDR2 FQNEAQ. CDR3 protein: CASSLPRWSGARTEAFF. The CDR3, as DNA: TGTGCCAGCAGCTTACCTCGGTGGTCAGGGGCGCGTACTGAAGCTTTCTTT.

CDR3 sequence: CASSSGRTGADTEAFF. The CDR3 coding sequence is TGTGCCAGCAGCTCAGGGAGGACAGGGGCCGACACTGAAGCTTTCTTT. The V and J genes are TRBV7-3 and TRBJ1-1; 9 bases are shared with TRBD1. Germline CDR1 reads SGHTA; CDR2 reads FQGTGA. J lost 3 bases, V lost 4 bases, and 9 bases had no gene match. The CDR3 extends over 16 amino acids.

This chain connects TRBV18 to TRBJ2-7, with 11 bases fitting TRBD1. This CDR3 has 12 amino acids. Germline trimming cut 11 bases from V and 5 bases from J; bases unmatched to any gene: 5. CDR1 KGHSH and CDR2 LQKENI come from the germline V gene. The CDR3 DNA sequence: TGTGCCGCAGGGGGACAGGGGGACGAGCAGTACTTC. Its translation: CAAGGQGDEQYF.

This sequence joins TRBV24-1 and TRBJ2-7; TRBD1 matches at 10 bases. The CDR3 covers 18 residues. The junction had 17 bases not matched to a gene; V was cut back by 3 bases and J by 7 bases. Germline CDR1 reads KGHDR; CDR2 reads SFDVKD. CDR3 bases: TGTGCCACCAGTGATAGAGAAGATGCCGGGACAGGGGCTCGTGAGCAGTACTTC. Amino acids: CATSDREDAGTGAREQYF.